The following is a T cell receptor (beta chain) sequence with its context. The data stem from a study of T cell changes during pregnancy in multiple sclerosis. The ends were cut back, 2 bases at V and 0 bases at J, with 12 bases in the middle. The CDR3 extends over 16 amino acids. Germline V gives CDR1 SGHKS, CDR2 YYEKEE (reference sequence). The repertoire was sequenced with immunoSEQ multiplex PCR; TCRdb's copy has only in-frame clones and lacks some. Among just under 60,000 clones listed, more than 85% were seen once. This clonotype was obtained from a female donor with multiple sclerosis, enrolled in a pregnancy study. V is TRBV5-5 and J is TRBJ1-3; TRBD1 is a possible D gene (6 bases). The specimen comprised peripheral blood, sampled in the first trimester of pregnancy. This chain's CDR3 is CASSLAGGPSGNTIYF. The CDR3 region has the DNA TGTGCCAGCAGCTTAGCGGGGGGGCCCTCTGGAAACACCATATATTTT.